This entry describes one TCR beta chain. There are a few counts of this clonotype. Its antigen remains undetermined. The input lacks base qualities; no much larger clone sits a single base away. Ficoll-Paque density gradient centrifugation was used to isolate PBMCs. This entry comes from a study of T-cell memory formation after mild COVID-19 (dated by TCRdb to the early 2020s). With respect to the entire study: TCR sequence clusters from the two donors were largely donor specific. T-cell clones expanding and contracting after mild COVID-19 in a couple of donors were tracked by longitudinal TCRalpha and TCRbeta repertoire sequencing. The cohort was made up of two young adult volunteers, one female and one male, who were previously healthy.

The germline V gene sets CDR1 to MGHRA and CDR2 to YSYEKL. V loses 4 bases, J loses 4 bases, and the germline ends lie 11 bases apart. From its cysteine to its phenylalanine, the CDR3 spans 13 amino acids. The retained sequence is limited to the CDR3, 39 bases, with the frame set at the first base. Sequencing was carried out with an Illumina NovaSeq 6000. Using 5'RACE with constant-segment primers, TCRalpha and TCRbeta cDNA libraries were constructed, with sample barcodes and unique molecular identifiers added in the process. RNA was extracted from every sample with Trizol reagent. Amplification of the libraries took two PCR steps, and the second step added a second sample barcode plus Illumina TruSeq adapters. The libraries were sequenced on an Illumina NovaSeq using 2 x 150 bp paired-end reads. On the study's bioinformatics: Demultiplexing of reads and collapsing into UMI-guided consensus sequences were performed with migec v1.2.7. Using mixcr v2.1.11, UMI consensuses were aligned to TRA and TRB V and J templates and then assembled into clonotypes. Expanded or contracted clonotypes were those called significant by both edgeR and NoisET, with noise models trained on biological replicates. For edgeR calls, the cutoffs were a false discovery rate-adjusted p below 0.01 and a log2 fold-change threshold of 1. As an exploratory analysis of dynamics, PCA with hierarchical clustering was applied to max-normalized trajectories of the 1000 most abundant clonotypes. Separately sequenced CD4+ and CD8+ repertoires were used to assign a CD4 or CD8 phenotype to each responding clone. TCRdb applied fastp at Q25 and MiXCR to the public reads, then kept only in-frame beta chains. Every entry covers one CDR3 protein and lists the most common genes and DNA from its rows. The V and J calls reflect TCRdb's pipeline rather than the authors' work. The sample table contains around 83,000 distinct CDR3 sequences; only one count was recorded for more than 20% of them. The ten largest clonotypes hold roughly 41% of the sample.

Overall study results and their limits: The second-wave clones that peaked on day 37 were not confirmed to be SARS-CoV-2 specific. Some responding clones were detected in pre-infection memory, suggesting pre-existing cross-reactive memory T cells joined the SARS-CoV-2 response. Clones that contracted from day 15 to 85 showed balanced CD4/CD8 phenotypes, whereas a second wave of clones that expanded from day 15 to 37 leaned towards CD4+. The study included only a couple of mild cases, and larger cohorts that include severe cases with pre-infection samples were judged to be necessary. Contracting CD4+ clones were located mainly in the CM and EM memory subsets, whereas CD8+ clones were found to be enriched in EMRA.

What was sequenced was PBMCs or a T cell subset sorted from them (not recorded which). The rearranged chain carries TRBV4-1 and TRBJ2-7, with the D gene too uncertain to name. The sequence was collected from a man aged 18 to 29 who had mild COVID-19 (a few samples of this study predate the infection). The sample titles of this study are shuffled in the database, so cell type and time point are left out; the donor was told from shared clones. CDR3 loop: CASSPGDGYEQYF. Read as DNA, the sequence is TGCGCCAGCAGCCCAGGTGACGGGTACGAGCAGTACTTC.